The rows below give T cell receptor beta chains drawn from one sample of a study of cytomegalovirus exposure and HLA in healthy donors. Produced via immunoSEQ multiplex PCR; TCRdb's table is partial and in-frame only. Its table lists about 48,000 clones. What was sequenced was PBMCs. These receptors originate from a woman aged 35 to 49 in good health and CMV-seronegative. The CDR3 runs from the conserved cysteine through the conserved F or W. Each record gives: J gene, V gene, D gene, CDR3 protein, CDR3 DNA. The D gene is left open where the match is weak.

>TRBJ1-2|TRBV7-9|.
CASSSAPGIGYTF
TGTGCCAGCAGCTCCGCCCCAGGGATCGGCTACACCTTC
>TRBJ1-2|TRBV28|TRBD1
CASSRDRKYGYTF
TGTGCCAGCAGTCGGGACAGGAAATATGGCTACACCTTC
>TRBJ2-7|TRBV7-6|.
CASSLVRAGAYEQYF
TGTGCCAGCAGCTTAGTGAGGGCGGGCGCCTACGAGCAGTACTTC
>TRBJ2-5|TRBV5-1|.
CASSLGPVGGQGQETQYF
TGCGCCAGCAGCTTGGGCCCGGTGGGGGGGCAGGGCCAAGAGACCCAGTACTTC
>TRBJ2-7|TRBV6-5|TRBD1
CASSSGTGGAHEQYF
TGTGCCAGCAGTAGTGGGACAGGGGGCGCCCACGAGCAGTACTTC
>TRBJ1-5|TRBV6-1|.
CASSGAGDQPQHF
TGTGCCAGCAGTGGGGCAGGTGATCAGCCCCAGCATTTT
>TRBJ2-5|TRBV9|.
CASSSPPGETQYF
TGTGCCAGCAGCTCCCCCCCGGGAGAGACCCAGTACTTC
>TRBJ2-7|TRBV5-1|.
CASSLSPGDYEQYF
TGCGCCAGCAGCTTGTCCCCAGGGGACTACGAGCAGTACTTC
>TRBJ1-1|TRBV7-9|.
CASSSLGWPEAFF
TGTGCCAGCAGCTCCCTAGGTTGGCCTGAAGCTTTCTTT
>TRBJ2-7|TRBV6-5|.
CASSYTARYEQYF
TGTGCCAGCAGTTACACCGCTCGGTACGAGCAGTACTTC
>TRBJ1-1|TRBV29-1|.
CSVSQNTEAFF
TGCAGCGTCTCACAGAACACTGAAGCTTTCTTT
>TRBJ1-5|TRBV9|.
CASSLRDFGNQPQHF
TGTGCCAGCAGCCTACGAGATTTCGGCAATCAGCCCCAGCATTTT
>TRBJ1-6|TRBV7-2|TRBD1
CASSQGVNSPLHF
TGTGCCAGCAGCCAGGGGGTGAATTCACCCCTCCACTTT
>TRBJ1-2|TRBV5-1|.
CASSLGAGAYSYGYTF
TGCGCCAGCAGCTTGGGTGCAGGCGCATATTCCTATGGCTACACCTTC
>TRBJ2-1|TRBV5-1|.
CASSSTRDNEQFF
TGCGCCAGCAGCTCGACCCGGGACAATGAGCAGTTCTTC
>TRBJ1-1|TRBV5-5|.
CASSGWSGSNTEAFF
TGTGCCAGCAGCGGATGGAGTGGTTCAAACACTGAAGCTTTCTTT
>TRBJ2-3|TRBV5-1|.
CASSLYSFGGTDTQYF
TGCGCCAGCAGCTTATACAGCTTCGGGGGCACAGATACGCAGTATTTT
>TRBJ1-1|TRBV5-1|.
CASSLGAGMNTEAFF
TGCGCCAGCAGCTTGGGGGCAGGAATGAACACTGAAGCTTTCTTT
>TRBJ1-2|TRBV6-5|.
CASRRTVNYGYTF
TGTGCCAGCAGACGCACAGTGAACTATGGCTACACCTTC
>TRBJ2-5|TRBV27|.
CASSPLNGERETQYF
TGTGCCAGCAGTCCCCTGAACGGGGAGCGGGAGACCCAGTACTTC
>TRBJ2-5|TRBV28|.
CARSRQETQYF
TGTGCCAGAAGCCGACAAGAGACCCAGTACTTC
>TRBJ2-7|TRBV6-1|TRBD2
CASREGTSGDEQYF
TGTGCCAGCAGGGAGGGGACTAGCGGTGACGAGCAGTACTTC
>TRBJ1-2|TRBV4-3|TRBD1
CASSQDWGQGLGYTF
TGCGCCAGCAGCCAAGATTGGGGACAGGGTCTTGGCTACACCTTC
>TRBJ2-1|TRBV20-1|.
CSADSYNEQFF
TGCAGTGCTGACAGCTACAATGAGCAGTTCTTC
>TRBJ1-2|TRBV6-5|.
CASSSDSDYGYTF
TGTGCCAGCAGTTCCGACAGTGACTATGGCTACACCTTC
>TRBJ2-5|TRBV10-3|.
CAISEGDQETQYF
TGTGCCATCAGTGAGGGAGATCAAGAGACCCAGTACTTC
>TRBJ2-1|TRBV20-1|.
CSASNLREQFF
TGCAGTGCTTCCAATCTACGCGAGCAGTTCTTC
>TRBJ1-2|TRBV30|TRBD1
CAGSVAGTGGYGYTF
TGTGCCGGGAGCGTGGCCGGGACAGGGGGCTATGGCTACACCTTC
>TRBJ2-1|TRBV5-6|TRBD2
CASSLVGTSGIGEQFF
TGTGCCAGCAGCTTGGTTGGGACTAGCGGGATCGGTGAGCAGTTCTTC
>TRBJ2-4|TRBV4-3|.
CASSQDLRGGGRFPNIQYF
TGCGCCAGCAGCCAAGATCTTCGAGGGGGGGGCCGGTTCCCCAACATTCAGTACTTC
>TRBJ2-7|TRBV9|.
CASSVGGPLSSYEQYF
TGTGCCAGCAGCGTAGGGGGGCCACTAAGCTCCTACGAGCAGTACTTC
>TRBJ1-2|TRBV5-1|.
CASSSGKASYGYTF
TGCGCCAGCAGCTCCGGGAAAGCCTCCTATGGCTACACCTTC
>TRBJ2-1|TRBV7-3|TRBD2
CASSWWTSGGASNEQFF
TGTGCCAGCAGCTGGTGGACTAGCGGGGGGGCCAGCAATGAGCAGTTCTTC
>TRBJ1-3|TRBV7-9|.
CASSLRSTGNTIYF
TGTGCCAGCAGCTTAAGGAGCACTGGAAACACCATATATTTT
>TRBJ1-6|TRBV9|.
CASSPRQVYSPLHF
TGTGCCAGCAGCCCCAGACAGGTGTATTCACCCCTCCACTTT
>TRBJ2-4|TRBV5-4|.
CASSPGFDLAKNIQYF
TGTGCCAGCAGCCCCGGGTTCGACCTAGCCAAAAACATTCAGTACTTC
>TRBJ2-7|TRBV19|TRBD1
CASSGTGDSYEQYF
TGTGCCAGTTCCGGGACAGGGGACTCCTACGAGCAGTACTTC
>TRBJ2-2|TRBV5-8|.
CASSSGLTASNTGELFF
TGTGCCAGCAGCTCGGGGTTAACTGCCTCGAACACCGGGGAGCTGTTTTTT
>TRBJ1-2|TRBV19|.
CASSIRGHGYTF
TGTGCCAGTAGTATACGAGGGCATGGCTACACCTTC
>TRBJ1-2|TRBV25-1|TRBD1
CASSELRGYGYTF
TGTGCCAGCAGTGAACTCAGGGGGTATGGCTACACCTTC
>TRBJ2-1|TRBV5-1|TRBD2
CASSLGGGLPDYNEQFF
TGCGCCAGCTCCCTCGGCGGGGGGCTGCCGGACTACAATGAGCAGTTCTTC
>TRBJ2-3|TRBV6-6|.
CASSPGGRGITDTQYF
TGTGCCAGCAGTCCCGGGGGGCGGGGGATCACAGATACGCAGTATTTT
>TRBJ2-1|TRBV9|TRBD1
CASSVGGTEHNEQFF
TGTGCCAGCAGCGTAGGTGGGACAGAACACAATGAGCAGTTCTTC
>TRBJ1-5|TRBV6-1|TRBD1
CASSRTGREQPQHF
TGTGCCAGCAGTCGGACAGGGAGGGAACAGCCCCAGCATTTT
>TRBJ2-7|TRBV2|.
CARGQNAYEQYF
TGTGCCAGAGGACAGAACGCCTACGAGCAGTACTTC
>TRBJ1-4|TRBV7-2|.
CASSLGGFNEKLFF
TGTGCCAGCAGCTTAGGAGGATTCAATGAAAAACTGTTTTTT